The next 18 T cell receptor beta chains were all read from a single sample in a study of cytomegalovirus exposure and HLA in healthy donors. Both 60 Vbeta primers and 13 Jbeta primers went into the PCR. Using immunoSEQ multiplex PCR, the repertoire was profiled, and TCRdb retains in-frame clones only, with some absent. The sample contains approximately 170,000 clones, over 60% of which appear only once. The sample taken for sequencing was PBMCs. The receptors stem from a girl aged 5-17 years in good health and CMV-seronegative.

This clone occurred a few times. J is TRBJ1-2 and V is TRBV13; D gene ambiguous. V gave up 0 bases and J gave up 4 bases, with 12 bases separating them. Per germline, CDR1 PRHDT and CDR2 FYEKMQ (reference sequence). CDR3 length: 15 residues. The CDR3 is CASSLGVGSVYGYTF. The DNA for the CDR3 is TGTGCCAGCAGCTTAGGGGTCGGAAGCGTCTATGGCTACACCTTC.

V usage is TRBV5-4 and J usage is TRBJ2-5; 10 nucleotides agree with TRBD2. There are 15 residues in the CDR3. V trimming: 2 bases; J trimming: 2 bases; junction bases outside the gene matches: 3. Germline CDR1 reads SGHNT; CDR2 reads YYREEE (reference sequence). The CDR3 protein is CASSFQAGGQETQYF. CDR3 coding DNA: TGTGCCAGCAGCTTCCAAGCGGGGGGGCAAGAGACCCAGTACTTC.

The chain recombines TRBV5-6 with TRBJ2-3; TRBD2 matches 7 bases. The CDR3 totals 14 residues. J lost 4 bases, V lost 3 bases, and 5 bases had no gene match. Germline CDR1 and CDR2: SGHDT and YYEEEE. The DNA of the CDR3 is TGTGCCAGCAGCTCGGGGGGTGGGCCAGATACGCAGTATTTT. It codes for CASSSGGGPDTQYF.

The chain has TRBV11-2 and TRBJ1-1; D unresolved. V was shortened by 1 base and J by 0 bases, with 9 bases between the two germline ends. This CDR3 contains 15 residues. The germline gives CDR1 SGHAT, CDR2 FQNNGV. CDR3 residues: CASSLAADMNTEAFF. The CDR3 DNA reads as TGTGCCAGCAGCTTAGCTGCGGATATGAACACTGAAGCTTTCTTT.

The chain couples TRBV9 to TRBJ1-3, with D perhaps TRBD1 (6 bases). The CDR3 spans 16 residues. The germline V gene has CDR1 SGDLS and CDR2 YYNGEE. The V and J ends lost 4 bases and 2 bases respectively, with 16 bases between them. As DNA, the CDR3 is TGTGCCAGCAGCCCCAGACAGGACGACCCTGGAAACACCATATATTTT. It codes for CASSPRQDDPGNTIYF.

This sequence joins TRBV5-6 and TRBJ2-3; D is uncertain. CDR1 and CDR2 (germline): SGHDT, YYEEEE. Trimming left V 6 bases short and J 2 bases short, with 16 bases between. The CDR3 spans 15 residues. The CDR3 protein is CASTQRQLITDTQYF. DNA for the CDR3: TGTGCCAGCACCCAGAGGCAGCTTATCACAGATACGCAGTATTTT. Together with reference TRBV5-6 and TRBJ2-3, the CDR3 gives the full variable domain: DAGVTQSPTHLIKTRGQQVTLRCSPKSGHDTVSWYQQALGQGPQFIFQYYEEEERQRGNFPDRFSGHQFPNYSSELNVNALLLGDSALYLCASTQRQLITDTQYFGPGTRLTVL.

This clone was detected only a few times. CDR3 bases: TGTGCCAGCAGCGTTACCGGGACAGGGCGTAGTGGGGATGGCTACACCTTC. It is translated as CASSVTGTGRSGDGYTF. This chain joins TRBV9 and TRBJ1-2, with 9 nucleotides matching TRBD1. The CDR3 has 17 residues. Germline V lookup: CDR1 SGDLS, CDR2 YYNGEE. Trimming took 2 bases from V and 6 from J; bases not matched to a gene: 14.

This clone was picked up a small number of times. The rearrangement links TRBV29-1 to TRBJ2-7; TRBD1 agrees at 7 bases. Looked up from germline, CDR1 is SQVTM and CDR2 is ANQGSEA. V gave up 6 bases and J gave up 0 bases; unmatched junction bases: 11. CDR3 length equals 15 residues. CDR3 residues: CSVKTGQPSSYEQYF. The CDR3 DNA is TGCAGCGTAAAAACGGGACAGCCGAGCTCCTACGAGCAGTACTTC.

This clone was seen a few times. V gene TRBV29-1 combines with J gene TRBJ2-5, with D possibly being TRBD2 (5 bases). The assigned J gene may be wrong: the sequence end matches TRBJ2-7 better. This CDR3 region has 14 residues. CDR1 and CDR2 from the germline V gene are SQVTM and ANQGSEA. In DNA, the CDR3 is TGCAGCGTTGAAGACCGGACTTCCAGCTACGAGCAGTACTTC. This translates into CSVEDRTSSYEQYF.

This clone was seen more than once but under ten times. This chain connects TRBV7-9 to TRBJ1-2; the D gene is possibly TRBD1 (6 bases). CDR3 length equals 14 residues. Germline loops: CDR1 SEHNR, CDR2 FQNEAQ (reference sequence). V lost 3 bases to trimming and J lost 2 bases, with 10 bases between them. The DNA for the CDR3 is TGTGCCAGCAGCTTGGGACAACGGAACTATGGCTACACCTTC. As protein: CASSLGQRNYGYTF.

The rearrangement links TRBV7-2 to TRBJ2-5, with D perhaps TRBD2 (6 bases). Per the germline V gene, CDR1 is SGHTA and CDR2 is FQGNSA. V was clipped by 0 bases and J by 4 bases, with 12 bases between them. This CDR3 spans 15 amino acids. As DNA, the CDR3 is TGTGCCAGCAGCTTAGCGGCAGACGGGAGAGAGACCCAGTACTTC. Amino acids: CASSLAADGRETQYF.

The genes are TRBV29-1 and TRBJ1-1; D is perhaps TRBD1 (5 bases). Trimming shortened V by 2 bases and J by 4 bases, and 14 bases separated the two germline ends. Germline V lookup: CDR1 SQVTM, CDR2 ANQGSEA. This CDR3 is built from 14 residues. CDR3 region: CSVEQGGQGTEAFF. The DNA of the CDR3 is TGCAGCGTTGAACAGGGCGGTCAAGGCACTGAAGCTTTCTTT.

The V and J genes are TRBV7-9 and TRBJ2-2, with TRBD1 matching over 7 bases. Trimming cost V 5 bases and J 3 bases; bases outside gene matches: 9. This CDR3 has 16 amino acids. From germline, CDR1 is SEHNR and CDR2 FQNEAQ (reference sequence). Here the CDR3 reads CASSNRGQIYTGELFF. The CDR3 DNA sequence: TGTGCCAGCAGCAACCGGGGACAGATATACACCGGGGAGCTGTTTTTT.

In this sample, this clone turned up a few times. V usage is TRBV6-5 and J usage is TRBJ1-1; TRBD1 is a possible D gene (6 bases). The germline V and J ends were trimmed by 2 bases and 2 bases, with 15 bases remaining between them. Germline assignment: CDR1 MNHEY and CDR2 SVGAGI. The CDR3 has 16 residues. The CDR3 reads CASSYRSVGGNTEAFF. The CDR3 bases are TGTGCCAGCAGTTACCGCTCAGTAGGGGGAAACACTGAAGCTTTCTTT.

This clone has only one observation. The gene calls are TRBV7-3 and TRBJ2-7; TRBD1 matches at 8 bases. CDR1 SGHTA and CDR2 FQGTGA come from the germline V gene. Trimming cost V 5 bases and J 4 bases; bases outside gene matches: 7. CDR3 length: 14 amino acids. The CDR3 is CASSPGTGGYEQYF. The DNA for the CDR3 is TGTGCCAGCAGCCCTGGGACAGGCGGGTACGAGCAGTACTTC.

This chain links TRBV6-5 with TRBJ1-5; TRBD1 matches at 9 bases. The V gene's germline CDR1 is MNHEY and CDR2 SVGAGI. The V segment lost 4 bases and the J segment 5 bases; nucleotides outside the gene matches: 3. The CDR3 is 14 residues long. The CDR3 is CASSSRDRDQPQHF. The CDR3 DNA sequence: TGTGCCAGCAGTTCCCGGGACAGGGATCAGCCCCAGCATTTT.

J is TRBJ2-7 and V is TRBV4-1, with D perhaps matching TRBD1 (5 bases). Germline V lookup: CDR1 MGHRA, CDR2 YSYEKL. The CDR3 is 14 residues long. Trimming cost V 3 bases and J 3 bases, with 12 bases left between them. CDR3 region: CASSQETGYYEQYF. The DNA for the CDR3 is TGCGCCAGCAGCCAGGAAACAGGATACTACGAGCAGTACTTC.

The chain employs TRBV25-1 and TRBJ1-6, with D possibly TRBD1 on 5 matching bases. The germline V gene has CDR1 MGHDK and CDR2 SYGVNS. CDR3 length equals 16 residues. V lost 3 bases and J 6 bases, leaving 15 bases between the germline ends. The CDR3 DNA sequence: TGTGCCAGCAGTGATCCAGGGCTACCCCTTAATTCACCCCTCCACTTT. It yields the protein CASSDPGLPLNSPLHF. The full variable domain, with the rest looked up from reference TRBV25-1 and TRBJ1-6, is EADIYQTPRYLVIGTGKKITLECSQTMGHDKMYWYQQDPGMELHLIHYSYGVNSTEKGDLSSESTVSRIRTEHFPLTLESARPSHTSQYLCASSDPGLPLNSPLHFGNGTRLTVT.